These T cell receptor beta chains were read from a single sample in a study of T-cell memory formation after mild COVID-19. TCRdb fed the 5' RACE reads into MiXCR, producing one record per CDR3 protein. The table lists roughly 450,000 distinct CDR3 sequences, about 20% of them singletons, with roughly 12% in the top ten. Sequencing was carried out using PBMCs or a T cell subset sorted from them (not recorded which). The receptor source for this set is an adult woman who had mild COVID-19 (a few samples of this study predate the infection). Cell type and time point are not known. The conserved cysteine and the conserved F or W are not part of the CDR3 here.

j_call cdr3_length v_call cdr3_aa
TRBJ2-1 11 TRBV5-1 ASSLAGSNEQF
TRBJ1-1 12 TRBV24-1 ATSDPFRGGEAF
TRBJ1-1 12 TRBV20-1 SARVAGANTEAF
TRBJ2-1 13 TRBV4-3 ASSQEGFTYNEQF
TRBJ1-4 12 TRBV5-1 ASSLGQGSEKLF
TRBJ2-7 11 TRBV12-3/TRBV12-4 ASSFTSPYEQY
TRBJ2-7 13 TRBV5-1 ASSFGVAGGYEQY
TRBJ1-2 15 TRBV3-1 ASSQVLPPGQYYGYT
TRBJ2-5 9 TRBV5-1 ASSLIGTQY
TRBJ2-5 12 TRBV5-1 ASHSGRGGETQY
TRBJ1-3 12 TRBV3-1 ASSQGVSGNTIY
TRBJ2-1 15 TRBV7-9 ASSPALAGVSYNEQF
TRBJ1-1 11 TRBV24-1 ATRGEGAYGAF
TRBJ1-1 13 TRBV7-3 ASSPHGTGDTEAF
TRBJ2-7 11 TRBV12-3/TRBV12-4 ASSSDRSYEQY
TRBJ2-5 13 TRBV7-8 ASSRRPPPEETQY
TRBJ2-3 16 TRBV7-3 ASSPRMLAGGRTDTQY
TRBJ1-1 15 TRBV7-8 ASSKSGTLPLNTEAF
TRBJ2-5 13 TRBV29-1 SVGLAGSYRETQY
TRBJ1-2 12 TRBV19 ASKERGPFYGYT
TRBJ2-7 14 TRBV30 AWTDISRGAIHEQY
TRBJ2-6 15 TRBV7-9 ASSLDVGHSGANVLT
TRBJ2-2 10 TRBV19 ASRSSAGELF
TRBJ2-7 13 TRBV12-3/TRBV12-4 ASSHRGTGPYEQY
TRBJ2-1 11 TRBV10-3 AISEGIRVLEF
TRBJ1-1 11 TRBV30 AWSDGLNTEAF
TRBJ2-7 12 TRBV5-5 ASSLLRGDYEQY
TRBJ2-7 13 TRBV9 ASSPGTGRLYEQY
TRBJ2-5 13 TRBV7-7 ASSLTGSIQETQY
TRBJ1-1 12 TRBV2 ASRKGTSNTEAF
TRBJ2-7 13 TRBV7-9 ASSPTQTISYEQY
TRBJ1-1 12 TRBV29-1 SVEDRQVSTEAF
TRBJ2-1 14 TRBV28 ASSGTSGSRPNEQF
TRBJ2-7 13 TRBV4-3 ASSQDSQGAYEQY
TRBJ2-3 13 TRBV5-1 ASSFTRGLTDTQY
TRBJ2-2 13 TRBV6-4 ASKERESDTGELF
TRBJ2-6 13 TRBV29-1 SVDSGTSGANVLT
TRBJ1-4 14 TRBV14 ASSHRTGAPREKLF
TRBJ2-7 19 TRBV25-1 ASEGDSGGTASGSYTYEQY
TRBJ2-7 13 TRBV5-1 ASSLAGQGRAEQY
TRBJ1-2 15 TRBV4-1 ASSQRTGEGINYGYT
TRBJ2-3 12 TRBV2 ASSRDRGADTQY
TRBJ1-1 13 TRBV9 ASSPVTGRNTEAF
TRBJ2-7 10 TRBV10-3 AIRAGSYEQY
TRBJ1-2 12 TRBV6-5 ASTKDYRGGGYT
TRBJ2-7 13 TRBV5-1 ASSKTGTETYEQY